The 27 T cell receptor beta chains below were found in one sample sequenced in a study of blood T cell repertoires in COVID-19. Profiled with immunoSEQ multiplex PCR; TCRdb holds only in-frame clones, not every one. Counted here are a few hundred thousand clones, approximately 92% occurring once; the ten biggest clones make up approximately 1.2%. The sample comprised PBMCs or T cells enriched from blood (not recorded which). These receptors came from a man aged 30 to 39 who had recovered from COVID-19.

Only one count was recorded for this clone. The V gene is TRBV29-1, the J gene TRBJ1-2; 8 nucleotides line up with TRBD1. In germline, CDR1 is SQVTM, CDR2 ANQGSEA. V was clipped by 5 bases and J by 2 bases; unmatched bases: 7. This CDR3 is built from 14 residues. The CDR3 sequence is CSVSGQGANYGYTF. Here the CDR3 DNA reads TGCAGCGTTTCCGGACAGGGAGCGAACTATGGCTACACCTTC.

The chain has TRBV3-1 (or the pseudogene TRBV3-2) and TRBJ1-1; the D gene is possibly TRBD1 (5 bases). The CDR3 totals 14 residues. Per germline, CDR1 LGHDT and CDR2 YNNKEL (reference sequence). V dropped 1 base and J dropped 6 bases, with 12 bases sitting between them. CDR3 in amino acids: CASSQGAGPPEAFF. The CDR3 DNA sequence: TGTGCCAGCAGCCAAGGTGCAGGGCCCCCTGAAGCTTTCTTT.

The V and J genes are TRBV28 and TRBJ1-6, with D perhaps matching TRBD1 (5 bases). CDR1 MDHEN and CDR2 SYDVKM come from the germline V gene. The CDR3 spans 14 residues. The V end lost 7 bases, the J end lost 10 bases, and 17 bases lay between the germline ends. The CDR3 reads CASTLDVGGSPLHF. Written as DNA, the CDR3 is TGTGCCAGCACCCTAGACGTCGGGGGATCACCCCTCCACTTT.

The chain recombines TRBV7-9 with TRBJ1-1; D not certain. Deletions cut 3 bases from V and 9 bases from J, with 14 bases between. Germline CDR1 SEHNR, CDR2 FQNEAQ (reference sequence). The CDR3 contains 13 residues. The CDR3 here is CASSFPGSPQAFF. The DNA of the CDR3 is TGTGCCAGCAGCTTTCCGGGGTCCCCTCAAGCTTTCTTT.

CDR3 DNA: TGTGCCAGCAGTGATCTCACCTATGGAGGGACCGGGGAGCTGTTTTTT. Translating gives CASSDLTYGGTGELFF. V gene TRBV2 combines with J gene TRBJ2-2, with a possible D match to TRBD2 (6 bases). Trimming left V 3 bases short and J 5 bases short, with 16 bases between. The V gene's germline CDR1 is SNHLY and CDR2 FYNNEI. The CDR3 loop spans 16 amino acids.

The chain combines TRBV2 with TRBJ2-1; TRBD2 matches 8 bases. V shed 4 bases and J 0 bases; nucleotides not matched to a gene: 2. Germline CDR1 is SNHLY and CDR2 is FYNNEI. This CDR3 region has 15 residues. In DNA form, the CDR3 reads TGTGCCAGCAGTGCTACTAGCGGCTCCTACAATGAGCAGTTCTTC. It codes for CASSATSGSYNEQFF. Looking up the rest from reference TRBV2 and TRBJ2-1 gives the full variable domain: EPEVTQTPSHQVTQMGQEVILRCVPISNHLYFYWYRQILGQKVEFLVSFYNNEISEKSEIFDDQFSVERPDGSNFTLKIRSTKLEDSAMYFCASSATSGSYNEQFFGPGTRLTVL.

This clone was recorded once. The chain links TRBV2 to TRBJ2-1; 7 bases align to TRBD1. V lost 7 bases to trimming and J lost 14 bases; unmatched junction nucleotides: 11. The length of the CDR3 is 12 residues. Germline CDR1 is SNHLY and CDR2 is FYNNEI. CDR3 loop: CASKDRTGDKFF. DNA of the CDR3: TGTGCCAGCAAGGATAGGACAGGCGATAAGTTCTTC.

V is TRBV5-4 and J is TRBJ2-4; D remains ambiguous. This CDR3 is built from 14 residues. Germline loops: CDR1 SGHNT, CDR2 YYREEE (reference sequence). V was trimmed by 1 base and J by 6 bases, leaving 11 bases between them. This chain's CDR3 is CASSLTNAGNIQYF. The CDR3 DNA reads TGTGCCAGCAGCTTGACTAATGCTGGAAACATTCAGTACTTC.

V gene TRBV28 combines with J gene TRBJ2-7, with 8 bases that match TRBD2. The CDR3 is 15 amino acids. J gave up 9 bases and V 5 bases, and 15 bases lay outside the gene matches. From germline, CDR1 is MDHEN and CDR2 SYDVKM. CDR3 sequence reads: CASSESGTSARRQYF. The CDR3 DNA follows: TGTGCCAGCAGTGAATCCGGGACTAGTGCGCGGCGGCAGTACTTC.

The chain has TRBV28 and TRBJ2-7; possible D gene TRBD1, 5 bases. The CDR3 is made up of 13 amino acids. The germline V gene has CDR1 MDHEN and CDR2 SYDVKM. V was pared by 1 base and J by 7 bases, with 11 bases between. CDR3 sequence (DNA): TGTGCCAGCAGTTTATTGGGGCTTCGAGAGCAGTACTTC. Residues: CASSLLGLREQYF.

The chain recombines TRBV5-1 with TRBJ1-4; 7 bases fit TRBD1. V dropped 0 bases and J dropped 10; count of bases not matched to a gene: 9. The CDR3 is 15 residues long. From germline, CDR1 is SGHRS and CDR2 YFSETQ. This chain's CDR3 is CASSLVATGRRKLFF. CDR3 nucleotide sequence: TGCGCCAGCAGCTTGGTAGCGACAGGGAGGCGAAAACTGTTTTTT.

This clone was picked up a small number of times. This chain uses TRBV19 with TRBJ1-1, with D maybe TRBD1 (5 bases). The CDR3 extends over 13 amino acids. Looked up from germline, CDR1 is LNHDA and CDR2 is SQIVND (reference sequence). Trimming stripped 5 bases from V and 5 bases from J, with 12 bases between. Here the CDR3 DNA reads TGTGCCAGTAGTGATATAGGGGAAACTGAAGCTTTCTTT. Its protein is CASSDIGETEAFF.

The gene calls are TRBV28 and TRBJ1-6; TRBD1 matches 7 bases. V dropped 6 bases and J dropped 9; count of bases not matched to a gene: 5. The CDR3 consists of 13 residues. Germline values: CDR1 MDHEN, CDR2 SYDVKM. CDR3 coding DNA: TGTGCCAGCAGGCGACAGGGAAGTTCACCCCTCCACTTT. Its protein product is CASRRQGSSPLHF.

The CDR3 DNA is TGTGCCAGCAGTTTAGGGACAGGGTTGGCCGGGGAGCTGTTTTTT. Its protein product is CASSLGTGLAGELFF. The chain employs TRBV27 and TRBJ2-2; 9 nucleotides agree with TRBD1. Germline CDR1 MNHEY, CDR2 SMNVEV (reference sequence). This CDR3 is 15 amino acids long. V was pared by 2 bases and J by 6 bases, with 4 bases of the junction left unmatched.

This rearrangement joins TRBV2 to TRBJ2-5; D possibly corresponds to TRBD2 (6 bases). The CDR3 has 16 amino acids. The germline gives CDR1 SNHLY, CDR2 FYNNEI. V was pared by 3 bases and J by 1 base, with 15 bases between. The CDR3 loop reads CASSEASGGIQETQYF. DNA for the CDR3: TGTGCCAGCAGTGAGGCCTCTGGGGGGATCCAAGAGACCCAGTACTTC. The full variable domain, rest sourced from reference TRBV2 and TRBJ2-5, is EPEVTQTPSHQVTQMGQEVILRCVPISNHLYFYWYRQILGQKVEFLVSFYNNEISEKSEIFDDQFSVERPDGSNFTLKIRSTKLEDSAMYFCASSEASGGIQETQYFGPGTRLLVL.

This clone was detected only once. The chain carries TRBV28 and TRBJ1-1; 7 positions agree with TRBD1. This CDR3 has 14 residues. Germline V gene data show CDR1 as MDHEN and CDR2 as SYDVKM. V gave up 8 bases and J gave up 3 bases; unmatched junction bases: 9. As DNA, the CDR3 is TGTGCCAGCTCGACGACAGGGATGTACACTGAAGCTTTCTTT. Protein: CASSTTGMYTEAFF.

The chain is built from TRBV24-1 and TRBJ2-7; D might be TRBD2 (5 bases). V was trimmed by 0 bases and J by 5 bases, leaving 10 bases between them. This CDR3 region has 14 residues. Germline V lookup: CDR1 KGHDR, CDR2 SFDVKD. Here the CDR3 reads CATSDLISGNEQYF. The CDR3 region has the DNA TGTGCCACCAGTGATTTGATTTCGGGAAACGAGCAGTACTTC.

The chain couples TRBV30 to TRBJ2-1, with 8 bases that match TRBD2. CDR1 and CDR2 from the germline V gene are GTSNPN and SVGIG (reference sequence). CDR3 length: 14 residues. With V trimmed by 8 bases and J by 8 bases, 14 bases remained unmatched. CDR3 in amino acids: CARSGGGTAHEQFF. The CDR3 nucleotides read TGTGCCAGGTCGGGGGGGGGAACGGCCCATGAGCAGTTCTTC.

The chain couples TRBV10-2 to TRBJ1-5; D is undetermined. Germline loops: CDR1 WSHSY, CDR2 SAAADI. Trimming cost V 0 bases and J 0 bases, with 6 bases left between them. This CDR3 region has 15 residues. The CDR3 protein is CASSESDYSNQPQHF. CDR3 DNA: TGCGCCAGCAGTGAGTCAGACTATAGCAATCAGCCCCAGCATTTT.

This clone is a singleton in its sample. This rearrangement joins TRBV3-1 (or the pseudogene TRBV3-2) to TRBJ1-1; D unclear. Germline V gene lookup returns CDR1 LGHDT and CDR2 YNNKEL (reference sequence). There are 13 residues in the CDR3. V lost 2 bases to trimming and J lost 8 bases, with 12 bases between them. The CDR3, as DNA: TGTGCCAGCAGCCAATGGAGCCGACCGGAAGCTTTCTTT. Translating gives CASSQWSRPEAFF.

The V call is TRBV29-1, the J call TRBJ1-2; TRBD1 aligns across 9 bases. The CDR3 has 11 amino acids. V lost 7 bases and J lost 5; bases outside the gene matches: 2. Germline CDR1 is SQVTM and CDR2 is ANQGSEA. CDR3 protein: CSGGQGYGYTF. Written as DNA, the CDR3 is TGCAGCGGAGGACAGGGGTATGGCTACACCTTC.

The rearrangement uses TRBV5-6 and TRBJ2-6, with TRBD1 as a possible D gene (6 bases). Trimming removed 4 bases at V and 2 bases at J, with 13 bases between. The CDR3 has 16 residues. The germline CDR1 and CDR2 sequences are SGHDT and YYEEEE. The CDR3 coding sequence is TGTGCCAGCAGCCCCCTCCACAGGGCTGGGGCCAACGTCCTGACTTTC. This codes for CASSPLHRAGANVLTF.

The chain uses TRBV27 and TRBJ1-1; D unclear. The germline V and J ends were trimmed by 5 bases and 1 base, with 11 bases remaining between them. CDR1 is MNHEY and CDR2 is SMNVEV in the germline V gene (reference sequence). There are 14 residues in the CDR3. The CDR3 DNA follows: TGTGCCAGCAGTCCAAAGGACTGGAACACTGAAGCTTTCTTT. Encoded protein: CASSPKDWNTEAFF.

The J gene is TRBJ2-2, the V gene TRBV4-2, with a weak D call TRBD2 (6 bases). In germline, CDR1 is LGHNA, CDR2 YNFKEQ. This CDR3 region has 18 residues. Trimming took off 0 bases at V and 3 bases at J, with 17 bases between the two ends. CDR3 region: CASSQDPPVAEHTGELFF. In DNA, the CDR3 is TGTGCCAGCAGCCAAGATCCCCCCGTAGCGGAGCACACCGGGGAGCTGTTTTTT.

The V and J genes are TRBV7-2 and TRBJ2-7; 8 bases fit TRBD2. V shed 1 base, J shed 6 bases, and the junction held 5 bases outside the gene matches. This CDR3 contains 14 residues. Germline CDR1 and CDR2: SGHTA and FQGNSA. CDR3: CASSLGPSGLEQYF. DNA for the CDR3: TGTGCCAGCAGCTTAGGTCCTAGCGGGCTCGAGCAGTACTTC.

The CDR3 DNA sequence: TGTGCCAGCAGCGTAGCTCTGTCCGGCAATGAGCAGTTCTTC. Its translation: CASSVALSGNEQFF. The chain is built from TRBV9 and TRBJ2-1; D is uncertain. Trimming left V 0 bases short and J 6 bases short, with 10 bases between. The CDR3 is 14 residues long. Germline CDR1 reads SGDLS; CDR2 reads YYNGEE.

This clone has just one count. The CDR3 region has the DNA TGTGCCAGCTCACGGGAACAGGGGGACGGAAACACCATATATTTT. Its translation: CASSREQGDGNTIYF. The V gene is TRBV18, the J gene TRBJ1-3; TRBD1 aligns across 8 bases. This CDR3 contains 15 residues. With V trimmed by 4 bases and J by 4 bases, 6 bases remained unmatched. Germline assignment: CDR1 KGHSH and CDR2 LQKENI.